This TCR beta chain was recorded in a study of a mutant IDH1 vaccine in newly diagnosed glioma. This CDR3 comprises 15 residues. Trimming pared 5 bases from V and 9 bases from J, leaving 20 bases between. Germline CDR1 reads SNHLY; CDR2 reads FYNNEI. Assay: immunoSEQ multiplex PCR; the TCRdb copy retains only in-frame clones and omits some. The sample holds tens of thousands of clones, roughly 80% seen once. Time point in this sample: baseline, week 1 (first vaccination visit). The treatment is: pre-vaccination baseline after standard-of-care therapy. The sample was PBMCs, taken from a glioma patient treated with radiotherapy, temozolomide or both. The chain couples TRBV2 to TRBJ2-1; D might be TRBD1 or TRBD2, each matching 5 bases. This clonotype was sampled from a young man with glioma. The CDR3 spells CASSPEGSRGIEQFF. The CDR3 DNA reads TGTGCCAGCAGTCCCGAGGGGTCGAGGGGTATTGAGCAGTTCTTC.